This T cell receptor (beta chain) comes out of a study of CD8+ T cells in alopecia areata. Points from the study as a whole: Only a single nonresponder existed, so baseline CD8+ expansion links stay unclear. More clonal than normal scalp was lesional scalp, particularly alopecia totalis/universalis. Many expanded lesional clones remained in scalp and blood on tofacitinib.

To note about this clone: No antigen is known for it.

As to treatment: oral pan-JAK inhibitor, 5-10 mg twice daily. Researchers picked out CD4+ and CD8+ T cells from PBMCs by sorting. This CDR3 is 14 amino acids long. In germline, CDR1 is GTSNPN, CDR2 SVGIG (reference sequence). Trimming cost V 2 bases and J 7 bases; bases outside gene matches: 7. The authors extracted RNA and reverse transcribed it into cDNA as the sequencing template. Repertoires were generated with immunoSEQ multiplex PCR, while TCRdb's copy carries only in-frame clones and drops some. The repertoire holds under 300,000 clones, about three fifths seen once, with 0.75% to 0.95% in the top ten.

This clonotype originated in a human donor with alopecia areata. The chain is built from TRBV30 and TRBJ1-5, with 8 bases matching TRBD1. Sequenced here: CD4+ T cells sorted from blood, sampled around week 54, from a patient treated with tofacitinib. CDR3 in DNA: TGTGCCTGGAGTCTAGGACAGGGCCAACAGCCCCAGCATTTT. Translating gives CAWSLGQGQQPQHF.